This T cell receptor (beta chain) was sequenced for a study of response to subunit inactivated influenza vaccine. Germline CDR1 reads LNHNV; CDR2 reads YYDKDF (reference sequence). This CDR3 has 15 amino acids. V gave up 1 base and J gave up 6 bases; unmatched junction bases: 7. TCRdb re-analysed the RT-PCR reads in MiXCR, keeping a single row per CDR3 protein. The table lists a few hundred thousand distinct CDR3 sequences, 22% of them singletons, with 10% to 13% in the top ten. Broader study findings: The authors suggested that every seasonal influenza vaccination recruits few new T cells.

This clonotype was detected only a few times. Its target is not known. The J gene is TRBJ2-3, the V gene TRBV15; TRBD1 agrees at 7 bases. The material was PBMCs from blood, obtained less than 22 months after vaccination. The TCR originated in a man in his fifties or sixties who received an inactivated influenza vaccine. Here the CDR3 reads CATSRVPTDRDTQYF. CDR3 in DNA: TGTGCCACCAGCAGAGTCCCGACGGACAGGGATACGCAGTATTTT.